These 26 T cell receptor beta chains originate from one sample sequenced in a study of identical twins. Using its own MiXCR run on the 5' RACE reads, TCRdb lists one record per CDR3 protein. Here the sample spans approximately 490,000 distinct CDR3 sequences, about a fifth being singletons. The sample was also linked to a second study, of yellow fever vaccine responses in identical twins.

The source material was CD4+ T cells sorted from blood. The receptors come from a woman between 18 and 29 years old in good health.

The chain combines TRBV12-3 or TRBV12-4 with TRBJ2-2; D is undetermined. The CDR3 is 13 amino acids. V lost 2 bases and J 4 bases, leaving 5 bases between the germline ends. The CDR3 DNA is TGTGCCAGCAGTTTACTAACCACCGGGGAGCTGTTTTTT. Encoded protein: CASSLLTTGELFF.

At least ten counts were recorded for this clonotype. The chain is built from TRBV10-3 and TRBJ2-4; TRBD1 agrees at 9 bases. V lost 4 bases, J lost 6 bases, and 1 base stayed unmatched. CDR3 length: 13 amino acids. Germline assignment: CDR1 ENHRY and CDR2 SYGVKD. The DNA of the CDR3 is TGTGCCATCAGTGCGGACAGGGGAAACATTCAGTACTTC. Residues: CAISADRGNIQYF.

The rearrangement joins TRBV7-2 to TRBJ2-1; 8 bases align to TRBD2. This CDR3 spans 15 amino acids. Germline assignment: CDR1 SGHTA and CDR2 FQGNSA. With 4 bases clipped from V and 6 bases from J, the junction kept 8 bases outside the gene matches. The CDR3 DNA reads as TGTGCCAGCAGCTACGGGGGGGCCGGAGGCAATGAGCAGTTCTTC. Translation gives CASSYGGAGGNEQFF.

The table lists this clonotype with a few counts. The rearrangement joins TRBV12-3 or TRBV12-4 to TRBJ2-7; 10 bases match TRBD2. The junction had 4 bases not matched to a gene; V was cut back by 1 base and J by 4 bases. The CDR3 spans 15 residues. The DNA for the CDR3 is TGTGCCAGCAGTTTAGTTACTAGCGGGATATACGAGCAGTACTTC. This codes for CASSLVTSGIYEQYF.

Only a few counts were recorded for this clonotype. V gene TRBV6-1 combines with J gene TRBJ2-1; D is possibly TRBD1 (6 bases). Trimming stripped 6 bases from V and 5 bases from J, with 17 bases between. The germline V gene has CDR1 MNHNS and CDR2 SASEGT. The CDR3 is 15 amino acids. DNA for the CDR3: TGTGCCAGCAGACCCGACGGGACAAGTGACAATGAGCAGTTCTTC. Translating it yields CASRPDGTSDNEQFF.

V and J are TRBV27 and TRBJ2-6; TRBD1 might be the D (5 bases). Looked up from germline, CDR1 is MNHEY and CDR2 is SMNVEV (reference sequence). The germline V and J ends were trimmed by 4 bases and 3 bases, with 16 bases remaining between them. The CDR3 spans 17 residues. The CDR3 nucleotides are TGTGCCAGCAGTTCCCGGACAAGGTACCTTGGGGCCAACGTCCTGACTTTC. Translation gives CASSSRTRYLGANVLTF. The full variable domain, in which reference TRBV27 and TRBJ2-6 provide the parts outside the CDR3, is EAQVTQNPRYLITVTGKKLTVTCSQNMNHEYMSWYRQDPGLGLRQIYYSMNVEVTDKGDVPEGYKVSRKEKRNFPLILESPSPNQTSLYFCASSSRTRYLGANVLTFGAGSRLTVL.

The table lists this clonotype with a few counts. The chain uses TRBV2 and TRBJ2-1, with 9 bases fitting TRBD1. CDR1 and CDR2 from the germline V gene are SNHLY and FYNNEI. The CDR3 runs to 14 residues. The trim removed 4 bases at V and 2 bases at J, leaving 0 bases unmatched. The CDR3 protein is CASSGQGAYNEQFF. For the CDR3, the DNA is TGTGCCAGCAGTGGACAGGGGGCCTACAATGAGCAGTTCTTC. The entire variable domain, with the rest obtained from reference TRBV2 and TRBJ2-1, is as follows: EPEVTQTPSHQVTQMGQEVILRCVPISNHLYFYWYRQILGQKVEFLVSFYNNEISEKSEIFDDQFSVERPDGSNFTLKIRSTKLEDSAMYFCASSGQGAYNEQFFGPGTRLTVL.

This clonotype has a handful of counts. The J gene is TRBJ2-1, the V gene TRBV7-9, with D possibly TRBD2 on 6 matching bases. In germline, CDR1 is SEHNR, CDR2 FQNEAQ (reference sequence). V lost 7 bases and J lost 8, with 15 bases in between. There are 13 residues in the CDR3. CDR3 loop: CASTQTSFHEQFF. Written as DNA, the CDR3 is TGTGCCAGCACCCAGACTAGTTTCCATGAGCAGTTCTTC.

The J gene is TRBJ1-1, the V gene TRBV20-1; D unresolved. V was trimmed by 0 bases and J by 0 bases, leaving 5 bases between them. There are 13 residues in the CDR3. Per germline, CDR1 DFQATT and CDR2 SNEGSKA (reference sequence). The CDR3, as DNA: TGCAGTGCTAGAGAGTGGGTGAACACTGAAGCTTTCTTT. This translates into CSAREWVNTEAFF.

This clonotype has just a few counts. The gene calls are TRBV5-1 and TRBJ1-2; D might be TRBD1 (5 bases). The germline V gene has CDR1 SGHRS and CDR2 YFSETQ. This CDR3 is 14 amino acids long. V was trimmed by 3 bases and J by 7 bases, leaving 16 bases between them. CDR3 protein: CASSSGTTYVGYTF. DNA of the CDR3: TGCGCCAGCAGCTCAGGGACGACGTATGTTGGCTACACCTTC.

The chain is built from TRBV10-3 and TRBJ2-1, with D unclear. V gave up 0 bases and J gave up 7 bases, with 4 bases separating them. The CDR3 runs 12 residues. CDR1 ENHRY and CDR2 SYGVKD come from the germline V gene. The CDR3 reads CAISESWNEQFF. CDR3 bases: TGTGCCATCAGTGAGTCCTGGAATGAGCAGTTCTTC.

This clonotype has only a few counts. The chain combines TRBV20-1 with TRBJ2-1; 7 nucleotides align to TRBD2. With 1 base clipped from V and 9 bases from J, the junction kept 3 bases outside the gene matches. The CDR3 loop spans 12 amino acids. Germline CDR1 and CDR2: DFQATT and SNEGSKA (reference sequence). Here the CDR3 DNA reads TGCAGTGCTAGAGGGGGGGGTGGTGAGCAGTTCTTC. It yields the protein CSARGGGGEQFF.

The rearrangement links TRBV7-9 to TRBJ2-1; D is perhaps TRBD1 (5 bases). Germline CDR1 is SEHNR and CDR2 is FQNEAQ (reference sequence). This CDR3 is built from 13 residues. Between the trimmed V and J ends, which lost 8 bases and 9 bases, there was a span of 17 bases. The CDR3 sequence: CASDPMQGPEQFF. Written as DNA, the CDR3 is TGTGCCAGCGACCCCATGCAGGGCCCTGAGCAGTTCTTC.

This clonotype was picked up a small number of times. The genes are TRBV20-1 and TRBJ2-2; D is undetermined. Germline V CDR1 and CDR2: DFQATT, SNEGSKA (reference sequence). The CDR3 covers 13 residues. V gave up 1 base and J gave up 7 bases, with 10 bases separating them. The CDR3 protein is CSARVSANGELFF. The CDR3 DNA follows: TGCAGTGCTAGAGTATCTGCGAACGGGGAGCTGTTTTTT.

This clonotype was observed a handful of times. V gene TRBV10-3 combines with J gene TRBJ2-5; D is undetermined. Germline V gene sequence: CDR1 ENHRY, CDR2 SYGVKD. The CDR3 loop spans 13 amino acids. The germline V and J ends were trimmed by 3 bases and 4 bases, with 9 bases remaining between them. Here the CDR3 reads CAISDYRTETQYF. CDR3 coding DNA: TGTGCCATCAGTGATTACAGAACAGAGACCCAGTACTTC.

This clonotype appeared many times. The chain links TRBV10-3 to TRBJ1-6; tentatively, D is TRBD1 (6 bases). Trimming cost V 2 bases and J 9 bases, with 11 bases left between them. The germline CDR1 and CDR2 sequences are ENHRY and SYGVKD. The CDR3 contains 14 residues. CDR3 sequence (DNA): TGTGCCATCAGTGAGGTGGACAGCCGTTCACCCCTCCACTTT. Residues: CAISEVDSRSPLHF.

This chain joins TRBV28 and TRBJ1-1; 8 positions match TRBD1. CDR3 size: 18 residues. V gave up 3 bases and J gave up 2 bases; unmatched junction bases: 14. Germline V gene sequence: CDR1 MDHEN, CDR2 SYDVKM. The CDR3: CASSFVTGVGIGNTEAFF. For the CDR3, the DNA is TGTGCCAGCAGTTTCGTGACAGGGGTTGGCATAGGTAACACTGAAGCTTTCTTT.

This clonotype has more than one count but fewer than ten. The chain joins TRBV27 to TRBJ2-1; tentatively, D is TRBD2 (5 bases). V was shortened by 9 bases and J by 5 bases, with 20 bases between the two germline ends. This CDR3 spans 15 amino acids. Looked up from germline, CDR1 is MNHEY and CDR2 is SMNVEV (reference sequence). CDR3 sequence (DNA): TGTGCCAGAGTCCCCCCGGGAAGGCGCCACAATGAGCAGTTCTTC. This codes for CARVPPGRRHNEQFF.

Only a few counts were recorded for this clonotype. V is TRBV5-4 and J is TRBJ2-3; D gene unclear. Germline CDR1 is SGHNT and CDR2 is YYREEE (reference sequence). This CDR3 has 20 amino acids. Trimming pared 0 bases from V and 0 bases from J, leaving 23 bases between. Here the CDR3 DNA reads TGTGCCAGCAGCTTGGTTTCTTTGGGCAGGCGCCCTTCAAGCACAGATACGCAGTATTTT. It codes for CASSLVSLGRRPSSTDTQYF.

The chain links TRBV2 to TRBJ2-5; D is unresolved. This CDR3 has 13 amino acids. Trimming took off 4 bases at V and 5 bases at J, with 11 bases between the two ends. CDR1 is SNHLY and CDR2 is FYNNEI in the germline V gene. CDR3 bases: TGTGCCAGCAGTGCTGGACCAGCGGAGACCCAGTACTTC. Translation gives CASSAGPAETQYF. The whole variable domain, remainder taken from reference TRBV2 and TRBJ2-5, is EPEVTQTPSHQVTQMGQEVILRCVPISNHLYFYWYRQILGQKVEFLVSFYNNEISEKSEIFDDQFSVERPDGSNFTLKIRSTKLEDSAMYFCASSAGPAETQYFGPGTRLLVL.

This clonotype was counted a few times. The CDR3 DNA follows: TGTGCCAGCAACGTCGGGACGGGGTCCCAGTACTTC. This codes for CASNVGTGSQYF. The chain combines TRBV7-9 with TRBJ2-5; possibly TRBD1 or TRBD2 for D (5 bases each). Per the germline V gene, CDR1 is SEHNR and CDR2 is FQNEAQ (reference sequence). The CDR3 covers 12 residues. The V end was cut by 7 bases, the J end by 9 bases, with 15 bases between.

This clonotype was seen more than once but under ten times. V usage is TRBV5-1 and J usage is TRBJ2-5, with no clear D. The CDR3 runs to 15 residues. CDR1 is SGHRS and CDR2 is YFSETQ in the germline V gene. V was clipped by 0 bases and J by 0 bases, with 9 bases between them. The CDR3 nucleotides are TGCGCCAGCAGCTTGGGAAACCCGAACCAAGAGACCCAGTACTTC. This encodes CASSLGNPNQETQYF.

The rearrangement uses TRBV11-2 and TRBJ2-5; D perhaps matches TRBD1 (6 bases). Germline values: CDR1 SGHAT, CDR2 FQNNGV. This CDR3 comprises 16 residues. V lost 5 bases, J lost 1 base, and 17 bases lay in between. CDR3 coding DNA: TGTGCCAGCAGCCACGTACCCGGGACACCCCAAGAGACCCAGTACTTC. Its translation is CASSHVPGTPQETQYF.

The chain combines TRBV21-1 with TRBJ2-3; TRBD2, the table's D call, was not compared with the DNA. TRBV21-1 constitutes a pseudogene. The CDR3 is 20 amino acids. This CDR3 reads CASSEKYKGLAGGPTDTQYF. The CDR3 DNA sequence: TGTGCCAGCAGTGAAAAGTATAAGGGACTAGCGGGAGGGCCCACAGATACGCAGTATTTT.

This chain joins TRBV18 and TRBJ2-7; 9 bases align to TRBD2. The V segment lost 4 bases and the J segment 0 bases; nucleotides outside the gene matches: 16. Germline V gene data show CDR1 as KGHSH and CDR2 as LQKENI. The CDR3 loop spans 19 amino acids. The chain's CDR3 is CASSRTGLAGAVSSYEQYF. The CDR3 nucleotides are TGTGCCAGCTCACGGACGGGACTAGCTGGGGCAGTTAGCTCCTACGAGCAGTACTTC.

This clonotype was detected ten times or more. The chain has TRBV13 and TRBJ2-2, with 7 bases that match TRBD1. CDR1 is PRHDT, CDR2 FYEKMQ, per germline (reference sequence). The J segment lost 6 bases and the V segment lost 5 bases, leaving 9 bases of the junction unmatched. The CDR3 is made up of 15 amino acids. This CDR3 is CASSGADRRAGELFF. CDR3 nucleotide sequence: TGTGCCAGCAGCGGAGCGGACAGGCGGGCCGGGGAGCTGTTTTTT.